One T cell receptor (beta chain) is described in this entry. This entry is derived from a study of spatial heterogeneity in lung cancer. At the level of the study: Consistently, beta-chain sequences turned up in larger numbers than alpha-chain sequences did.

Single TCR cDNA molecules each had their own unique molecular identifier. TCRdb itself ran the 5' RACE reads through MiXCR, one entry per CDR3 protein. The table shows roughly 80,000 distinct CDR3 sequences, with about 7.8% occurring only once. Time point reported: sample taken at primary tumor resection. Whole RNA from tumor, nontumor lung or frozen PBMC was sequenced unsorted. The CDR3 has 15 amino acids. Trimming took 1 base from V and 5 from J; bases not matched to a gene: 5. In germline, CDR1 is LGHNA, CDR2 YNFKEQ. This receptor was taken from a male donor with early-stage non-small cell lung cancer. The genes are TRBV4-2 and TRBJ2-3; 8 bases are shared with TRBD1. Sequenced here: PBMCs, sampled at surgery. The CDR3 reads CASSQGGQGQDTQYF. CDR3 sequence (DNA): TGTGCCAGCAGCCAAGGAGGACAGGGACAAGATACGCAGTATTTT.